Below, 18 T cell receptor beta chains from the same sample are listed, as sequenced in a study of T cells after yellow fever vaccination. TCRdb reprocessed the 5' RACE reads with MiXCR, giving one entry per CDR3 protein. The data contain 400,000 or so distinct CDR3 sequences, around 20% of them seen just once; the ten biggest clones take up roughly a sixth. The sample consisted of PBMCs, taken before the yellow fever booster vaccination. These receptors were collected from a man between 18 and 35 years old who received the YFV17D yellow fever vaccine.

The chain couples TRBV5-1 to TRBJ1-4; 9 bases line up with TRBD1. This CDR3 has 15 residues. V gave up 3 bases and J gave up 8 bases; unmatched junction bases: 8. Germline values: CDR1 SGHRS, CDR2 YFSETQ. The chain's CDR3 is CASSYTGGVIEKLFF. The CDR3 nucleotides are TGCGCCAGCAGCTACACAGGGGGCGTAATCGAAAAACTGTTTTTT.

Only a few counts were recorded for this clonotype. This chain uses TRBV29-1 with TRBJ1-1; D remains unclear. V lost 3 bases and J 5 bases, leaving 10 bases between the germline ends. CDR1 and CDR2 (germline): SQVTM, ANQGSEA. The CDR3 has 12 amino acids. The CDR3: CSVDGGETEAFF. In DNA form, the CDR3 reads TGCAGCGTTGATGGCGGGGAAACTGAAGCTTTCTTT.

The chain has TRBV6-5 and TRBJ1-1; D is undetermined. This CDR3 has 13 residues. V was shortened by 2 bases and J by 5 bases, with 9 bases between the two germline ends. Germline assignment: CDR1 MNHEY and CDR2 SVGAGI. The DNA for the CDR3 is TGTGCCAGCAGTTACGGGTCGGCGACTGAAGCTTTCTTT. Its protein product is CASSYGSATEAFF.

The sample holds a few counts of this clonotype. DNA for the CDR3: TGTGCCACTAGGCGGGGTTTCTCTGGAAACACCATATATTTT. This sequence encodes CATRRGFSGNTIYF. This sequence joins TRBV6-5 and TRBJ1-3, with unresolved D. This CDR3 has 14 residues. Germline CDR1 is MNHEY and CDR2 is SVGAGI. The V end lost 10 bases, the J end lost 0 bases, and 13 bases lay between the germline ends.

V usage is TRBV3-2 and J usage is TRBJ2-7; the table names TRBD2, a call not compared with the DNA. TRBV3-2 is assigned pseudogene status. This CDR3 is 14 amino acids long. CDR3 region: CASPRGAGVGEQYV. In DNA, the CDR3 is TGTGCCAGCCCAAGGGGAGCGGGGGTTGGCGAGCAGTACGTC.

This chain joins TRBV6-5 and TRBJ1-3; 8 bases map to TRBD1. The V gene's germline CDR1 is MNHEY and CDR2 SVGAGI. The trim removed 5 bases at V and 1 base at J, leaving 7 bases unmatched. The CDR3 has 16 amino acids. The CDR3 sequence is CASSPTGVVSGNTIYF. In nucleotides, the CDR3 is TGTGCCAGCAGTCCGACAGGGGTTGTATCTGGAAACACCATATATTTT.

The chain has TRBV4-2 and TRBJ1-1; D uncertain. The V gene's germline CDR1 is LGHNA and CDR2 YNFKEQ. CDR3 length: 15 amino acids. Trimming removed 4 bases at V and 1 base at J, with 13 bases between. CDR3 amino acids: CASSRGVIGNTEAFF. Here the CDR3 DNA reads TGTGCCAGCAGCCGCGGGGTCATCGGGAACACTGAAGCTTTCTTT.

By share of the sample, this clonotype is medium-sized. This chain links TRBV20-1 with TRBJ1-5; TRBD1 matches 10 bases. This CDR3 contains 16 residues. Trimming removed 0 bases from V and 5 bases from J; junction bases left unmatched: 7. The V gene's germline CDR1 is DFQATT and CDR2 SNEGSKA (reference sequence). The CDR3 nucleotides are TGCAGTGCTAGAGATCGGACAGGGGGAGGGCATCAGCCCCAGCATTTT. Translated: CSARDRTGGGHQPQHF.

The chain links TRBV7-3 to TRBJ1-1; 9 bases align to TRBD1. V lost 5 bases to trimming and J lost 4 bases; unmatched junction nucleotides: 5. Germline V gives CDR1 SGHTA, CDR2 FQGTGA. CDR3 length: 14 residues. The CDR3 region is CASSIQGAGTEAFF. The CDR3 DNA reads as TGTGCCAGCAGCATACAGGGGGCAGGCACTGAAGCTTTCTTT.

The V gene is TRBV6-5, the J gene TRBJ2-7, with unresolved D. The CDR3 is 13 amino acids. Germline V lookup: CDR1 MNHEY, CDR2 SVGAGI. V was pared by 0 bases and J by 3 bases, with 6 bases between. The DNA for the CDR3 is TGTGCCAGCAGTTACTCAGATTACTACGAGCAGTACTTC. Translating gives CASSYSDYYEQYF.

This clonotype was found many times. Here the CDR3 reads CATSRKQGWNTEAFF. DNA of the CDR3: TGTGCCACCAGCAGGAAACAGGGGTGGAACACTGAAGCTTTCTTT. The J gene is TRBJ1-1, the V gene TRBV15; the match to TRBD1 covers 7 bases. J gave up 1 base and V 3 bases, and 5 bases lay outside the gene matches. CDR3 size: 15 residues. Per germline, CDR1 LNHNV and CDR2 YYDKDF (reference sequence).

This clonotype turned up a few times. This chain uses TRBV4-1 with TRBJ2-5; a possible D gene is TRBD1 (5 bases). Germline assignment: CDR1 MGHRA and CDR2 YSYEKL. V lost 1 base, J lost 5 bases, and 11 bases lay in between. The CDR3 sequence is 14 residues long. The CDR3 reads CASSQVGVVETQYF. The CDR3 region has the DNA TGCGCCAGCAGCCAAGTAGGGGTTGTGGAGACCCAGTACTTC.

This sequence joins TRBV3-1 and TRBJ2-3, with D perhaps TRBD1 or TRBD2 (6 bases each). Germline V lookup: CDR1 LGHDT, CDR2 YNNKEL (reference sequence). This CDR3 has 15 residues. V was cut by 1 base and J by 6 bases, with 14 bases left in between. DNA for the CDR3: TGTGCCAGCAGCCAAGGAACGGGGGCGAGGGATACGCAGTATTTT. It translates to CASSQGTGARDTQYF.

V is TRBV20-1 and J is TRBJ2-5; D may be TRBD1 (5 bases). Trimming removed 3 bases from V and 4 bases from J, with 15 bases in between. The CDR3 loop spans 14 amino acids. Germline V gene lookup returns CDR1 DFQATT and CDR2 SNEGSKA (reference sequence). CDR3 residues: CSASARTTRETQYF. DNA of the CDR3: TGCAGTGCTAGCGCAAGGACAACGAGAGAGACCCAGTACTTC.

The CDR3 nucleotides read TGTGCCAGCAGAGACCTAGAAAGGTACAATGAGCAGTTCTTC. It is translated as CASRDLERYNEQFF. The chain links TRBV6-2 or TRBV6-3 to TRBJ2-1; D unclear. V lost 6 bases and J 4 bases, leaving 13 bases between the germline ends. CDR3 size: 14 residues. In germline, CDR1 is MNHEY, CDR2 SVGEGT.

This clonotype was found a few times. The chain joins TRBV18 to TRBJ2-1; possibly TRBD2 for D (6 bases). Per germline, CDR1 KGHSH and CDR2 LQKENI. The CDR3 length is 15 residues. With 6 bases removed from V and 5 bases from J, the gap between germline ends came to 17 bases. CDR3 in DNA: TGTGCCAGCTCCCCCCTTTCGGGACTGAACAATGAGCAGTTCTTC. This gives the protein CASSPLSGLNNEQFF.

A few counts support this clonotype. The genes are TRBV7-9 and TRBJ2-7; D may correspond to TRBD1 or TRBD2 (8 bases each). The germline gives CDR1 SEHNR, CDR2 FQNEAQ (reference sequence). With 4 bases removed from V and 2 bases from J, the gap between germline ends came to 18 bases. CDR3 length: 16 residues. The CDR3 bases are TGTGCCAGCAGCTCAGGGGGCCTAGCGGGTACCTACGAGCAGTACTTC. It translates to CASSSGGLAGTYEQYF.

CDR3: CSARHLAADTQYF. DNA of the CDR3: TGCAGTGCTCGCCACCTAGCTGCAGATACGCAGTATTTT. The V gene is TRBV20-1, the J gene TRBJ2-3; possible D gene TRBD2, 5 bases. Germline V gene sequence: CDR1 DFQATT, CDR2 SNEGSKA (reference sequence). The ends were cut back, 5 bases at V and 4 bases at J, with 13 bases in the middle. The length of the CDR3 is 13 residues.